Included here is one T cell receptor beta chain sequence, with context. What it recognizes is unknown. This record belongs to a study of T cell responses to AZD1222 COVID-19 vaccine. Study-wide results and caveats: The study found vaccine-associated CD4 TCRs spanning spike, dominant at 160-218 and 743-854. Sampled repertoires all dated from after the peak T cell response. Unmutated variant regions are reportedly targeted by nearly half of spike-specific TCRs.

The CDR3 sequence is 14 residues long. Per germline, CDR1 GTSNPN and CDR2 SVGIG (reference sequence). V lost 3 bases to trimming and J lost 0 bases, with 9 bases between them. Measured with immunoSEQ multiplex PCR; TCRdb has only the in-frame clones, and not every one. Among 150,000 or so clones listed, around 90% were seen once. The clonotype was recovered from an adult in good health. This specimen consisted of peripheral blood, obtained on day 0 of AZD1222 vaccination. The chain couples TRBV30 to TRBJ1-3; D gene unclear. Here the CDR3 DNA reads TGTGCCTGGAGCCTCGGTCGCTCTGGAAACACCATATATTTT. This codes for CAWSLGRSGNTIYF.